This TCR beta chain was found in a study of patients and donors after allogeneic stem cell transplantation. TCRdb called the RT-PCR reads again in MiXCR, with one record for every CDR3 protein. The table includes a few hundred thousand distinct CDR3 sequences, over 30% detected once. The CDR3 length is 15 residues. CDR1 is SGHRS and CDR2 is YFSETQ in the germline V gene. V was pared by 6 bases and J by 1 base, with 11 bases between. This clonotype showed up just a few times. The specimen sequenced was blood, either unsorted or a sorted T cell fraction (not recorded which). This sequence originates from a human donor who was either an allogeneic HSCT recipient or a stem cell or donor lymphocyte infusion donor (not recorded which). It is not recorded whose cells these are; they may come from a transplant donor. This sequence joins TRBV5-1 and TRBJ2-6; maybe TRBD2 (5 bases). The CDR3 nucleotides are TGCGCCAGCACCCTCGGGGTGTCTGGGGCCAACGTCCTGACTTTC. This translates into CASTLGVSGANVLTF.